This T cell receptor beta chain emerged from a study of vaccination and CD4 T cells after COVID-19. Study overall: Median time from COVID diagnosis to post-COVID sampling was approximately 3.5 months (35 to 161). Cells received overlapping spike peptides from SARS-CoV-2, HCoV-NL63, HCoV-OC43 and HCoV-229E as stimulation. A median of around 70 days (range 14 to 241) separated dose two from the taking of post-vaccine samples.

V shed 2 bases and J 3 bases; nucleotides not matched to a gene: 6. This CDR3 is built from 15 residues. Germline V gene sequence: CDR1 MNHEY, CDR2 SVGEGT. As to treatment: roughly ten-day PBMC culture with coronavirus spike peptide pools or control peptides (ViraFEST assay). An Oncomine TCR Beta short-read assay was used to sequence the DNA from cultured CD4+ T cells. From CD4+ T cells that had been cultured, genomic DNA was extracted. Using its own MiXCR run on the PCR reads, TCRdb lists one record per CDR3 protein. Of about 15,000 distinct CDR3 sequences in the sample, around 73% were seen once. A remark on this clonotype: What it binds is unknown.

The sample taken for sequencing was CD4+ T cells from blood, cultured in vitro. This chain uses TRBV6-2 or TRBV6-3 with TRBJ2-7, with 8 bases aligning to TRBD2. The source is a human donor who had recovered from COVID-19. The CDR3 nucleotides read TGTGCCAGCAGTTACGGACTAGCAGTACTCTACGAGCAGTACTTC. Encoded protein: CASSYGLAVLYEQYF.